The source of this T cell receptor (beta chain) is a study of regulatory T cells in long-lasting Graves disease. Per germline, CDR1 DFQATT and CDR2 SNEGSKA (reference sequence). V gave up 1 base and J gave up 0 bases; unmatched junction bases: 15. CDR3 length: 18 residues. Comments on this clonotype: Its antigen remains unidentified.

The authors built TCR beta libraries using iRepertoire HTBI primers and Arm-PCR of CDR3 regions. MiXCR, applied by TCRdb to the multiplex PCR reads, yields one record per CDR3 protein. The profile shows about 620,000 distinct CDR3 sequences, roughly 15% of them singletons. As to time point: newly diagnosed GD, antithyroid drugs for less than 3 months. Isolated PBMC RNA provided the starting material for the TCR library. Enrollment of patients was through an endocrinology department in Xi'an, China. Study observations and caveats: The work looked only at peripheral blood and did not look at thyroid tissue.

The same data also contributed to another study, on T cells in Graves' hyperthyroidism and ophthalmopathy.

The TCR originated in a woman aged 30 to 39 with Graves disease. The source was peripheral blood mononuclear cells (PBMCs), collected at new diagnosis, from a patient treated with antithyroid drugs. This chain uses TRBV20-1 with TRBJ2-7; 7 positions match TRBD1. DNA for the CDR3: TGCAGTGCTAGAGGGCGTTTGTCAGAACAGGGGTCCTCCTACGAGCAGTACTTC. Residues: CSARGRLSEQGSSYEQYF.